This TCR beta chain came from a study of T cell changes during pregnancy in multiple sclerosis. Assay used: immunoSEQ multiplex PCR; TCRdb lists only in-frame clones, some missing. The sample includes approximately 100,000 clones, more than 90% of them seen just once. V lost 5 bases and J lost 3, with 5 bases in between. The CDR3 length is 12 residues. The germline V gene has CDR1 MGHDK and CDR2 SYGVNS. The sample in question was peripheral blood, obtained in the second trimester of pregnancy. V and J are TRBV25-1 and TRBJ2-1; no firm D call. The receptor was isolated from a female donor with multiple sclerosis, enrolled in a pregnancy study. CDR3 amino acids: CASSLFYNEQFF. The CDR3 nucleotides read TGTGCCAGCAGTCTTTTCTACAATGAGCAGTTCTTC.